These 14 T cell receptor beta chains were all obtained from the same sample, sequenced in a study of T cells in Graves' hyperthyroidism and ophthalmopathy (dated by TCRdb to about 2019). Library creation used multiplex PCR. For sequencing, an Illumina HiSeq 2000 was employed. The TCR beta CDR3 regions were amplified from the RNA transcripts. The first round of RT-PCR for the TCR CDR3 was performed with the HTBI primer set and the Qiagen OneStep RT-PCR kit. TCRdb itself trimmed the public reads at Q25 with fastp, ran MiXCR and retained productive beta chains. Under each unique CDR3 protein, matching rows form one entry showing the most common genes and DNA. In all, the sample holds fewer than 350,000 distinct CDR3 sequences, and 15% to 20% of those were seen once. Of the sample, 15% to 18% is held by the ten largest clones. Specimen: blood. These receptors came from a woman between 40 and 55 years old with Graves' ophthalmopathy.

This clonotype was counted many times. The CDR3 spells CASSDTSGAYEQYF. Here the CDR3 DNA reads TGTGCCAGCAGTGACACTAGCGGTGCCTACGAGCAGTACTTC. The rearrangement uses TRBV12-3 or TRBV12-4 and TRBJ2-7; TRBD2 matches at 8 bases. The CDR3 extends over 14 amino acids. Trimming cost V 5 bases and J 2 bases; bases outside gene matches: 5.

This clonotype has ten or more counts. The chain couples TRBV5-1 to TRBJ2-5, with D possibly being TRBD1 (6 bases). V gave up 2 bases and J gave up 4 bases, with 15 bases separating them. CDR1 is SGHRS, CDR2 YFSETQ, per germline. The CDR3 contains 15 residues. DNA of the CDR3: TGCGCCAGCAGCTTCAGTATCCAGGGGCGAGAGACCCAGTACTTC. This encodes CASSFSIQGRETQYF.

This clonotype was seen many times. This chain connects TRBV2 to TRBJ2-2, with 7 positions matching TRBD1. The CDR3 has 15 amino acids. Germline V gene data show CDR1 as SNHLY and CDR2 as FYNNEI. V gave up 6 bases and J gave up 5 bases; unmatched junction bases: 9. This CDR3 reads CASRGQGERTGELFF. The CDR3 DNA reads TGTGCCAGCAGAGGGCAGGGGGAAAGGACCGGGGAGCTGTTTTTT.

This clonotype was counted at least ten times. The chain couples TRBV7-6 to TRBJ2-2, with TRBD2 as a possible D gene (6 bases). The CDR3 has 18 residues. Trimming took off 5 bases at V and 5 bases at J, with 24 bases between the two ends. Per the germline V gene, CDR1 is SGHVS and CDR2 is FNYEAQ. The CDR3 sequence is CASSPLGSGAGLTGELFF. DNA for the CDR3: TGTGCCAGCAGCCCCCTCGGTAGCGGCGCGGGTTTGACCGGGGAGCTGTTTTTT.

This chain joins TRBV6-2 or TRBV6-3 and TRBJ2-7; D gene ambiguous. Germline-derived CDR1 and CDR2 are MNHEY and SVGEGT. Trimming left V 4 bases short and J 6 bases short, with 10 bases between. CDR3 length: 12 residues. The CDR3 region has the DNA TGTGCCAGCAGTTGGGTATCGGGCGAGCAGTACTTC. Encoded protein: CASSWVSGEQYF.

This clonotype was seen many times. The genes are TRBV29-1 and TRBJ1-2, with 8 bases matching TRBD1. The J segment lost 6 bases and the V segment lost 3 bases, leaving 9 bases of the junction unmatched. Germline lookup yields CDR1 SQVTM and CDR2 ANQGSEA. This CDR3 contains 14 residues. The DNA of the CDR3 is TGCAGCGTTGACCGGACAGGGAGAGAAAATGGCTACACCTTC. Its protein is CSVDRTGRENGYTF.

This clonotype was picked up many times. The chain combines TRBV7-2 with TRBJ1-2; no clear D. The V and J ends lost 5 bases and 8 bases respectively, with 12 bases between them. Looked up from germline, CDR1 is SGHTA and CDR2 is FQGNSA. This CDR3 is built from 12 residues. The CDR3 sequence is CASSLSVQGYTF. The CDR3 nucleotides are TGTGCCAGCAGCCTCTCGGTTCAGGGCTACACCTTC.

This clonotype showed up many times. The CDR3 loop reads CASSLMVRVGEQYF. The CDR3 coding sequence is TGTGCCAGCAGCTTAATGGTCAGGGTAGGGGAGCAGTACTTC. V usage is TRBV7-2 and J usage is TRBJ2-7; tentative D call: TRBD1 (5 bases). Germline loops: CDR1 SGHTA, CDR2 FQGNSA. The CDR3 is 14 residues long. Trimming stripped 2 bases from V and 7 bases from J, with 15 bases between.

The sample holds many counts of this clonotype. The V call is TRBV29-1, the J call TRBJ1-3, with D possibly being TRBD1 (5 bases). Trimming pared 4 bases from V and 2 bases from J, leaving 12 bases between. CDR1 is SQVTM, CDR2 ANQGSEA, per germline. The length of the CDR3 is 14 residues. The CDR3 protein is CSVGQGVTGNTIYF. As DNA, the CDR3 is TGCAGCGTTGGGCAGGGAGTTACTGGAAACACCATATATTTT. The full variable domain, completed using reference TRBV29-1 and TRBJ1-3, is SAVISQKPSRDICQRGTSLTIQCQVDSQVTMMFWYRQQPGQSLTLIATANQGSEATYESGFVIDKFPISRPNLTFSTLTVSNMSPEDSSIYLCSVGQGVTGNTIYFGEGSWLTVV.

Ten or more counts support this clonotype. The V gene is TRBV28, the J gene TRBJ2-2; 8 bases line up with TRBD1. Germline V gene data show CDR1 as MDHEN and CDR2 as SYDVKM. The CDR3 totals 14 residues. With V trimmed by 8 bases and J by 4 bases, 6 bases remained unmatched. The CDR3 region is CASLDRGLTGELFF. Here the CDR3 DNA reads TGTGCCAGCCTCGACAGGGGTCTCACCGGGGAGCTGTTTTTT.

There are many counts of this clonotype. The chain links TRBV6-2 or TRBV6-3 to TRBJ2-3; 11 nucleotides line up with TRBD2. V lost 0 bases and J lost 6; bases outside the gene matches: 11. The CDR3 covers 18 residues. Germline-derived CDR1 and CDR2 are MNHEY and SVGEGT. DNA of the CDR3: TGTGCCAGCAGTTACTCGATTAGCGGGAGGGGCGAGGTTGATACGCAGTATTTT. It specifies CASSYSISGRGEVDTQYF.

This clonotype was found many times. The CDR3 loop reads CASSLALRQGHTEAFF. The DNA of the CDR3 is TGTGCCAGCAGCTTAGCGCTAAGGCAGGGCCACACTGAAGCTTTCTTT. J is TRBJ1-1 and V is TRBV7-8; D is possibly TRBD1 (5 bases). Germline CDR1 reads SGHVS; CDR2 reads FQNEAQ. The V gene lost 0 bases and the J gene lost 3 bases, with 14 bases spanning the gap. The CDR3 has 16 amino acids.

At least ten counts were recorded for this clonotype. This chain links TRBV19 with TRBJ1-1; D remains ambiguous. The length of the CDR3 is 13 residues. Germline CDR1 is LNHDA and CDR2 is SQIVND (reference sequence). Trimming pared 4 bases from V and 1 base from J, leaving 7 bases between. CDR3 bases: TGTGCCAGTAGTACCAAATCGAACACTGAAGCTTTCTTT. This encodes CASSTKSNTEAFF.

This clonotype was seen ten or more times. V is TRBV11-2 and J is TRBJ2-5, with a weak D call TRBD2 (6 bases). Between the trimmed V and J ends, which lost 2 bases and 4 bases, there was a span of 26 bases. This CDR3 contains 19 residues. Germline CDR1 SGHAT, CDR2 FQNNGV. The CDR3 DNA is TGTGCCAGCAGCTTACTCCGTATCACGGGAGCTCGGGGCCGAGAGACCCAGTACTTC. Translating it yields CASSLLRITGARGRETQYF.